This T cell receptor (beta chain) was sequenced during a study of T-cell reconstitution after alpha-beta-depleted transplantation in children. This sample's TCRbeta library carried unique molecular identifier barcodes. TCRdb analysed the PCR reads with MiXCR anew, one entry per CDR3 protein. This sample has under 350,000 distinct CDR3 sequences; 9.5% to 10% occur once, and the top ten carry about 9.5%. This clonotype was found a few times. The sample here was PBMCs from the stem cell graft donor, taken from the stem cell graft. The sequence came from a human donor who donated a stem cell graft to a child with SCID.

CDR3 protein: CASSLGTGLADNNEQFF. In DNA form, the CDR3 reads TGTGCCAGCAGCTTAGGGACGGGTCTAGCGGACAACAATGAGCAGTTCTTC. This sequence joins TRBV7-8 and TRBJ2-1; TRBD2 agrees at 7 bases. V shed 1 base and J 5 bases; nucleotides not matched to a gene: 11. Germline V CDR1 and CDR2: SGHVS, FQNEAQ. The CDR3 is 17 residues long.